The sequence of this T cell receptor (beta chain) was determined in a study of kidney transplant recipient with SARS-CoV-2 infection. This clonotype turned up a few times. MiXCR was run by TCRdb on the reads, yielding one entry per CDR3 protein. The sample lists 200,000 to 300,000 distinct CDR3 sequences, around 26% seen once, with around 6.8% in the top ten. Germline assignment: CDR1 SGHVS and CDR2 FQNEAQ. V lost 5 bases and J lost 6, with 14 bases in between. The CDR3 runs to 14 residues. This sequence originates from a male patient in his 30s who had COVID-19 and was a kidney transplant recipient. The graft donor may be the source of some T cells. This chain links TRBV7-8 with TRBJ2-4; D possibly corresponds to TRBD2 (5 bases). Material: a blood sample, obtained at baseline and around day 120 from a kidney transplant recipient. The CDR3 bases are TGTGCCAGCAGCACTTCGGGGTCCATAAACATTCAGTACTTC. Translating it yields CASSTSGSINIQYF.